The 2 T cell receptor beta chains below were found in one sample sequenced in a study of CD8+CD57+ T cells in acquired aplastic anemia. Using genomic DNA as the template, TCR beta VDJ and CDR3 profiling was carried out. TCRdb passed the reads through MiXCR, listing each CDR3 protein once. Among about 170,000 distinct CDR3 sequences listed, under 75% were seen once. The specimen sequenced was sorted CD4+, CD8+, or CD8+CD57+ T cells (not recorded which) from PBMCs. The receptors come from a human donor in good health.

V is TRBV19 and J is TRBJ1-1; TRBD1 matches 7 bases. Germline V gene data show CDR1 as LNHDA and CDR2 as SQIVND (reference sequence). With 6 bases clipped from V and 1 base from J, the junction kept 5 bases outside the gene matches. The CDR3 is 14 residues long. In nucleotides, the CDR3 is TGTGCCAGTAGCAACAGGGGCGGGAACACTGAAGCTTTCTTT. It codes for CASSNRGGNTEAFF. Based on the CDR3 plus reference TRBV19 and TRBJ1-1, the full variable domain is DGGITQSPKYLFRKEGQNVTLSCEQNLNHDAMYWYRQDPGQGLRLIYYSQIVNDFQKGDIAEGYSVSREKKESFPLTVTSAQKNPTAFYLCASSNRGGNTEAFFGQGTRLTVV.

The CDR3, as DNA: TGTGCCATCCATCCCGACAGGGGCGACTATGGCTACACCTTC. As protein: CAIHPDRGDYGYTF. J is TRBJ1-2 and V is TRBV10-3, with 8 bases aligning to TRBD1. The CDR3 is 14 residues long. V lost 8 bases and J lost 3; bases outside the gene matches: 8. The germline gives CDR1 ENHRY, CDR2 SYGVKD.